This entry lists 20 T cell receptor beta chains sequenced from one sample in a study of shared clonotypes between healthy human individuals. Sequencing used immunoSEQ multiplex PCR; TCRdb keeps in-frame clones, though not all of them. The sample has hundreds of thousands of clones, just over 75% seen once; the top ten hold about 12%. Material for sequencing was PBMCs. Receptors originate from a woman aged 35 to 49 in good health. Some clones in this sample may be carry-over from other donors' samples.

With respect to this clone: A far larger clone differs by one base, so this is likely a read error. The same CDR3 can be traced to other DNA sequences in this sample. CDR3 amino acids: CAGLRQGSYNEQFF. CDR3 nucleotides: TGTGCCGGCTTACGGCAGGGGTCTTACAATGAGCAGTTCTTC. The genes are TRBV30 and TRBJ2-1; D possibly corresponds to TRBD1 (6 bases). Germline V gene lookup returns CDR1 GTSNPN and CDR2 SVGIG (reference sequence). V lost 8 bases and J 4 bases, leaving 18 bases between the germline ends. CDR3 length: 14 amino acids. The full variable domain, completed using reference TRBV30 and TRBJ2-1, is SQTIHQWPATLVQPVGSPLSLECTVEGTSNPNLYWYRQAAGRGLQLLFYSVGIGQISSEVPQNLSASRPQDRQFILSSKKLLLSDSGFYLCAGLRQGSYNEQFFGPGTRLTVL.

At least ten counts were recorded for this clone. The gene calls are TRBV10-3 and TRBJ2-2, with a possible D match to TRBD1 (6 bases). The V end was cut by 5 bases, the J end by 6 bases, with 7 bases between. Germline V gene sequence: CDR1 ENHRY, CDR2 SYGVKD. The CDR3 contains 12 residues. The CDR3 region is CAISTGPGELFF. The CDR3 DNA is TGTGCCATCAGTACAGGGCCCGGGGAGCTGTTTTTT.

The V call is TRBV14, the J call TRBJ2-2; weak D call: TRBD1 (5 bases). Trimming stripped 4 bases from V and 5 bases from J, with 14 bases between. The length of the CDR3 is 15 residues. Germline CDR1 and CDR2: SGHDN and FVKESK. CDR3 nucleotides: TGTGCCAGCAGCCGCCAGCAGGGTCTGACCGGGGAGCTGTTTTTT. Encoded protein: CASSRQQGLTGELFF.

The chain uses TRBV5-1 and TRBJ2-3, with 8 bases lining up with TRBD2. This CDR3 spans 16 amino acids. CDR1 SGHRS and CDR2 YFSETQ come from the germline V gene. The J segment lost 2 bases and the V segment lost 0 bases, leaving 5 bases of the junction unmatched. The DNA of the CDR3 is TGCGCCAGCAGCTTGGGAGGCGGGAGGACCACAGATACGCAGTATTTT. As protein: CASSLGGGRTTDTQYF.

The V gene is TRBV29-1, the J gene TRBJ1-3; D gene ambiguous. Germline V CDR1 and CDR2: SQVTM, ANQGSEA. V was pared by 2 bases and J by 2 bases, with 13 bases between. The CDR3 spans 15 residues. The CDR3 DNA is TGCAGCGTTGAAAAAATCCCCGCACCTGGAAACACCATATATTTT. Protein: CSVEKIPAPGNTIYF.

V usage is TRBV5-1 and J usage is TRBJ2-7, with 7 bases that match TRBD1. Germline V gene sequence: CDR1 SGHRS, CDR2 YFSETQ. V lost 4 bases, J lost 2 bases, and 6 bases stayed unmatched. This CDR3 has 14 residues. The CDR3 here is CASSTDGQAYEQYF. The CDR3 DNA reads as TGCGCCAGCAGCACAGATGGACAGGCCTACGAGCAGTACTTC.

The rearrangement joins TRBV5-4 to TRBJ2-3; 7 bases match TRBD2. Germline CDR1 is SGHNT and CDR2 is YYREEE (reference sequence). Trimming removed 4 bases from V and 4 bases from J; junction bases left unmatched: 9. CDR3 length: 15 residues. CDR3 loop: CASSQNLGRADTQYF. DNA of the CDR3: TGTGCCAGCAGCCAGAACCTAGGGAGGGCAGATACGCAGTATTTT. The full variable domain, with the rest looked up from reference TRBV5-4 and TRBJ2-3, is ETGVTQSPTHLIKTRGQQVTLRCSSQSGHNTVSWYQQALGQGPQFIFQYYREEENGRGNFPPRFSGLQFPNYSSELNVNALELDDSALYLCASSQNLGRADTQYFGPGTRLTVL.

This chain joins TRBV7-3 and TRBJ2-5, with TRBD2 identical over 7 bases. CDR1 and CDR2 from the germline V gene are SGHTA and FQGTGA. J lost 5 bases, V lost 5 bases, and 2 bases had no gene match. The CDR3 is 12 residues long. CDR3 protein: CASSVRGETQYF. CDR3 nucleotides: TGTGCCAGCAGCGTGCGGGGGGAGACCCAGTACTTC. The whole variable domain, filled in from reference TRBV7-3 and TRBJ2-5, reads GAGVSQTPSNKVTEKGKYVELRCDPISGHTALYWYRQSLGQGPEFLIYFQGTGAADDSGLPNDRFFAVRPEGSVSTLKIQRTERGDSAVYLCASSVRGETQYFGPGTRLLVL.

CDR3 sequence: CATLNPSSTDTQYF. In DNA, the CDR3 is TGTGCCACCTTAAATCCGTCCAGCACAGATACGCAGTATTTT. V usage is TRBV10-3 and J usage is TRBJ2-3; no reliable D call. The germline V and J ends were trimmed by 10 bases and 0 bases, with 14 bases remaining between them. There are 14 residues in the CDR3. Germline-derived CDR1 and CDR2 are ENHRY and SYGVKD.

This chain links TRBV15 with TRBJ2-2; D possibly corresponds to TRBD1 (5 bases). CDR1 LNHNV and CDR2 YYDKDF come from the germline V gene (reference sequence). The CDR3 runs to 16 residues. Trimming took off 0 bases at V and 0 bases at J, with 8 bases between the two ends. Written as DNA, the CDR3 is TGTGCCACCAGCAGAGAGACAGATTCGAACACCGGGGAGCTGTTTTTT. Translation gives CATSRETDSNTGELFF.

V and J are TRBV10-3 and TRBJ2-7, with D tentatively TRBD2 (6 bases). The CDR3 length is 15 residues. CDR1 is ENHRY and CDR2 is SYGVKD in the germline V gene. V gave up 3 bases and J gave up 2 bases, with 14 bases separating them. Here the CDR3 DNA reads TGTGCCATCAGTGATCCTAAAGGACTACCCTACGAGCAGTACTTC. Amino acid sequence: CAISDPKGLPYEQYF.

This clone was seen only a few times. The genes are TRBV27 and TRBJ2-7, with 9 bases lining up with TRBD1. Germline CDR1 reads MNHEY; CDR2 reads SMNVEV (reference sequence). The CDR3 has 16 residues. The V and J ends lost 2 bases and 4 bases, in that order; junction bases with no gene match: 9. The CDR3 region has the DNA TGTGCCAGCAGTTTAAGGCTACCGGGACAGGGTTACGAGCAGTACTTC. Its translation: CASSLRLPGQGYEQYF.

V and J are TRBV29-1 and TRBJ2-3; no clear D gene. CDR3 length: 14 amino acids. Trimming removed 7 bases from V and 5 bases from J, with 19 bases in between. Germline V gene sequence: CDR1 SQVTM, CDR2 ANQGSEA. CDR3 sequence reads: CSASPGARLDTQYF. DNA for the CDR3: TGCAGCGCTTCCCCCGGTGCGCGCTTAGATACGCAGTATTTT.

The chain employs TRBV30 and TRBJ1-5; D unresolved. The CDR3 has 13 amino acids. The V end was cut by 1 base, the J end by 3 bases, with 7 bases between. Germline CDR1 reads GTSNPN; CDR2 reads SVGIG (reference sequence). CDR3: CAWSAADNQPQHF. The CDR3 nucleotides are TGTGCCTGGAGTGCGGCAGACAATCAGCCCCAGCATTTT.

Concerning this clone: Since a far larger clone is one base different, this is likely a read error. V gene TRBV30 combines with J gene TRBJ2-7; D is uncertain. The CDR3 sequence is 14 residues long. Trimming removed 4 bases from V and 7 bases from J, with 20 bases in between. The germline V gene encodes CDR1 GTSNPN and CDR2 SVGIG (reference sequence). CDR3 amino acids: CAWTVIRFQGEQYF. The CDR3 nucleotides read TGTGCCTGGACGGTGATAAGGTTTCAAGGGGAGCAGTACTTC.

The rearrangement uses TRBV4-3 and TRBJ1-2, with 7 bases fitting TRBD1. CDR1 LGHNA and CDR2 YSLEER come from the germline V gene. The CDR3 is made up of 14 amino acids. V lost 4 bases and J lost 7; bases outside the gene matches: 9. The CDR3 loop is CASSLATGTLGYTF. The CDR3 nucleotides are TGCGCCAGCAGCCTCGCGACAGGGACACTTGGCTACACCTTC.

The chain couples TRBV5-1 to TRBJ2-3; D possibly uses TRBD1 or TRBD2 (5 bases each). V gave up 4 bases and J gave up 2 bases, with 14 bases separating them. Germline CDR1 reads SGHRS; CDR2 reads YFSETQ. This CDR3 spans 15 amino acids. The CDR3 coding sequence is TGCGCCAGCAGCCCCTTGGGGACCAACACAGATACGCAGTATTTT. It yields the protein CASSPLGTNTDTQYF.

This chain links TRBV7-3 with TRBJ2-2; D not certain. V was cut by 2 bases and J by 2 bases, with 6 bases left in between. CDR3 length: 14 residues. Germline CDR1 SGHTA, CDR2 FQGTGA. In nucleotides, the CDR3 is TGTGCCAGCAGCTTAGGCAGAAACACCGGGGAGCTGTTTTTT. It translates to CASSLGRNTGELFF.

V and J are TRBV7-9 and TRBJ2-5; 7 nucleotides line up with TRBD2. V shed 6 bases, J shed 2 bases, and the junction held 6 bases outside the gene matches. CDR1 and CDR2 (germline): SEHNR, FQNEAQ (reference sequence). There are 14 residues in the CDR3. CDR3 bases: TGTGCCAGCAGGAGCGGGACCACGCAAGAGACCCAGTACTTC. This codes for CASRSGTTQETQYF.

The V call is TRBV10-3, the J call TRBJ2-5, with 9 bases aligning to TRBD1. The CDR3 loop spans 15 amino acids. CDR1 is ENHRY, CDR2 SYGVKD, per germline. The V segment lost 3 bases and the J segment 5 bases; nucleotides outside the gene matches: 7. CDR3 sequence: CAISDFDRGYETQYF. Written as DNA, the CDR3 is TGTGCCATCAGTGATTTCGACAGGGGGTATGAGACCCAGTACTTC.